This entry lists 19 T cell receptor beta chains sequenced from one sample in a study of cytomegalovirus exposure and HLA in healthy donors. PCR employed 60 Vbeta and 13 Jbeta primers. This table comes from immunoSEQ multiplex PCR, and its TCRdb copy is limited to in-frame clones, with some not included. The sample has about 150,000 clones, about four fifths seen once. Sequencing was done on a sample of PBMCs. The receptor set was obtained from a man aged 50-59 years in good health and CMV-seropositive.

J is TRBJ1-6 and V is TRBV9; a possible D gene is TRBD1 (6 bases). Trimming removed 0 bases from V and 9 bases from J, with 10 bases in between. In germline, CDR1 is SGDLS, CDR2 YYNGEE. The CDR3 totals 14 residues. CDR3 loop: CASSVGTGISPLHF. Here the CDR3 DNA reads TGTGCCAGCAGCGTAGGTACAGGGATTTCACCCCTCCACTTT.

This clone was seen only a few times. The chain links TRBV6-4 to TRBJ2-3, with TRBD2 matching over 8 bases. Germline CDR1 is MRHNA and CDR2 is SNTAGT. The CDR3 is 14 residues long. J lost 3 bases, V lost 5 bases, and 4 bases had no gene match. The DNA of the CDR3 is TGTGCCAGCAGTCCAGCGGGAGAGACAGATACGCAGTATTTT. Translating gives CASSPAGETDTQYF.

The table lists this clone with a count of one. The V call is TRBV5-4, the J call TRBJ2-7; 16 positions match TRBD2. With 2 bases clipped from V and 9 bases from J, the junction kept 14 bases outside the gene matches. The CDR3 covers 18 residues. Germline CDR1 and CDR2: SGHNT and YYREEE (reference sequence). The CDR3 loop is CASSLPAGTSGRAGGQYF. CDR3 DNA sequence: TGTGCCAGCAGCTTACCCGCCGGGACTAGCGGGAGGGCGGGAGGGCAGTACTTC.

The chain is built from TRBV6-1 and TRBJ2-1; 11 bases map to TRBD2. Germline V gene sequence: CDR1 MNHNS, CDR2 SASEGT. J gave up 4 bases and V 4 bases, and 3 bases lay outside the gene matches. There are 15 residues in the CDR3. CDR3 in amino acids: CASSATSGSYNEQFF. CDR3 in DNA: TGTGCCAGCAGTGCAACTAGCGGGAGTTACAATGAGCAGTTCTTC.

The chain uses TRBV28 and TRBJ1-3; perhaps TRBD1 as D (5 bases). Trimming stripped 3 bases from V and 4 bases from J, with 13 bases between. The CDR3 runs 15 residues. Germline V CDR1 and CDR2: MDHEN, SYDVKM. The CDR3 region has the DNA TGTGCCAGCAGTTTGGGGGGACTGTGGGGAAACACCATATATTTT. It is translated as CASSLGGLWGNTIYF.

The chain links TRBV7-6 to TRBJ1-3, with D maybe TRBD1 (5 bases). There are 15 residues in the CDR3. Germline lookup yields CDR1 SGHVS and CDR2 FNYEAQ. V was pared by 5 bases and J by 0 bases, with 11 bases between. For the CDR3, the DNA is TGTGCCAGCAGCACAGGTCCGATCTCTGGAAACACCATATATTTT. This translates into CASSTGPISGNTIYF.

This chain connects TRBV11-2 to TRBJ2-7; 14 bases align to TRBD2. The trim removed 5 bases at V and 4 bases at J, leaving 7 bases unmatched. In germline, CDR1 is SGHAT, CDR2 FQNNGV. The CDR3 is 16 residues long. CDR3 DNA: TGTGCCAGCAGCCCCGGGACTAGCGGGAGTTCTTACGAGCAGTACTTC. Translation: CASSPGTSGSSYEQYF.

The chain joins TRBV5-1 to TRBJ2-2; TRBD1 matches at 11 bases. The CDR3 sequence is 18 residues long. Germline trimming cut 0 bases from V and 3 bases from J; bases unmatched to any gene: 7. Germline V gene lookup returns CDR1 SGHRS and CDR2 YFSETQ. The chain's CDR3 is CASSLGTGGDRYTGELFF. The CDR3 DNA reads as TGCGCCAGCAGCTTGGGGACAGGGGGCGACCGTTACACCGGGGAGCTGTTTTTT.

The chain couples TRBV28 to TRBJ2-7, with 7 bases identical to TRBD2. Germline V gives CDR1 MDHEN, CDR2 SYDVKM. V was pared by 3 bases and J by 5 bases, with 7 bases of the junction left unmatched. The CDR3 covers 14 residues. This chain's CDR3 is CASSLGGSIHEQYF. The CDR3 coding sequence is TGTGCCAGCAGTTTGGGCGGGAGCATCCACGAGCAGTACTTC.

The chain is built from TRBV5-1 and TRBJ2-5, with 13 nucleotides matching TRBD2. This CDR3 has 17 amino acids. In germline, CDR1 is SGHRS, CDR2 YFSETQ. V trimming: 0 bases; J trimming: 2 bases; junction bases outside the gene matches: 4. CDR3 in amino acids: CASSLAGLAGAQETQYF. The CDR3 DNA reads as TGCGCCAGCAGCTTGGCCGGACTAGCGGGAGCTCAAGAGACCCAGTACTTC.

The rearrangement joins TRBV4-1 to TRBJ1-1, with 12 positions matching TRBD1. Per the germline V gene, CDR1 is MGHRA and CDR2 is YSYEKL. Trimming at V came to 2 bases and at J to 8 bases, leaving 9 bases not matched to a gene. This CDR3 comprises 16 residues. CDR3 coding DNA: TGCGCCAGCAGCCAAACCGGGACAGGGGGCGCGAGGGAAGCTTTCTTT. Protein: CASSQTGTGGAREAFF.

CDR3 protein: CASSRTEEQYF. The CDR3 DNA follows: TGTGCCAGCAGTCGCACAGAAGAGCAGTACTTC. This chain joins TRBV7-9 and TRBJ2-7; the D is unclear. Germline V gene lookup returns CDR1 SEHNR and CDR2 FQNEAQ (reference sequence). V dropped 6 bases and J dropped 7 bases, with 10 bases sitting between them. The CDR3 covers 11 residues.

The rearrangement uses TRBV27 and TRBJ2-1; 9 nucleotides align to TRBD2. The CDR3 contains 15 residues. Germline values: CDR1 MNHEY, CDR2 SMNVEV (reference sequence). After removal of 0 bases from V and 7 bases from J, the junction contained 4 bases not matched to a gene. CDR3 nucleotides: TGTGCCAGCAGTTTATCCCTAGCGGGATTAAATGAGCAGTTCTTC. As protein: CASSLSLAGLNEQFF.

This clone was found a few times. The gene calls are TRBV7-3 and TRBJ1-2, with a weak D call TRBD1 (6 bases). Trimming removed 1 base from V and 6 bases from J, with 9 bases in between. CDR3 size: 13 residues. The germline V gene has CDR1 SGHTA and CDR2 FQGTGA. The chain's CDR3 is CASSLRSGDGYTF. Here the CDR3 DNA reads TGTGCCAGCAGCTTAAGGTCAGGGGATGGCTACACCTTC.

The J gene is TRBJ2-1, the V gene TRBV5-8; 7 nucleotides match TRBD2. Germline loops: CDR1 SGHTS, CDR2 YDEGEE. Trimming removed 2 bases from V and 5 bases from J; junction bases left unmatched: 10. The CDR3 loop spans 16 amino acids. The CDR3 spells CASSFLAGAFNNEQFF. CDR3 nucleotide sequence: TGTGCCAGCAGCTTCCTCGCGGGAGCCTTTAACAATGAGCAGTTCTTC.

This sequence joins TRBV2 and TRBJ1-2, with 7 nucleotides matching TRBD1. Germline assignment: CDR1 SNHLY and CDR2 FYNNEI. This CDR3 comprises 12 residues. After removal of 5 bases from V and 8 bases from J, the junction contained 5 bases not matched to a gene. The CDR3 is CASSNTGDGYTF. CDR3 nucleotides: TGTGCCAGCAGTAATACAGGGGACGGCTACACCTTC.

The V call is TRBV12-5, the J call TRBJ2-7; D perhaps matches TRBD2 (5 bases). The J call may not be correct, given that the DNA end is closer to TRBJ2-1. This CDR3 contains 15 residues. From germline, CDR1 is LGHNT and CDR2 FRNRAP. CDR3 in amino acids: CASGLVGSSYNEQFF. The CDR3 DNA reads TGTGCTAGTGGTTTGGTGGGGAGCTCCTACAATGAGCAGTTCTTC.

The chain is built from TRBV4-2 and TRBJ2-2; D may be TRBD2 (5 bases). The V end was cut by 5 bases, the J end by 6 bases, with 19 bases between. Germline-derived CDR1 and CDR2 are LGHNA and YNFKEQ. The CDR3 sequence is 16 residues long. The CDR3 protein is CASSVRAVDGAGELFF. In DNA, the CDR3 is TGTGCCAGCAGCGTTAGAGCGGTAGACGGTGCCGGGGAGCTGTTTTTT.

V and J are TRBV28 and TRBJ2-3, with D possibly being TRBD2 (7 bases). Germline CDR1 reads MDHEN; CDR2 reads SYDVKM. There are 13 residues in the CDR3. Trimming left V 6 bases short and J 5 bases short, with 12 bases between. CDR3 in amino acids: CASRGGARDTQYF. Written as DNA, the CDR3 is TGTGCCAGCAGGGGGGGGGCGAGAGATACGCAGTATTTT.